This passage covers 20 T cell receptor beta chains from one sample sequenced in a study of T-cell reconstitution after alpha-beta-depleted transplantation in children. Unique molecular identifiers were incorporated during preparation of the TCRbeta library. MiXCR was run by TCRdb on the PCR reads, yielding one entry per CDR3 protein. In the table there are fewer than 1 million distinct CDR3 sequences, around 17% of which are singletons. This specimen was PBMCs, mostly from graft donor cells, taken 360 days after TCRalphabeta/CD19-depleted stem cell transplant. These TCRs come from a male patient aged 10 to 17 who had a stem cell transplant for acute lymphoblastic leukemia, so the T cells may come from the graft donor.

This clonotype was counted only a few times. This chain uses TRBV4-1 with TRBJ2-3; TRBD2 aligns across 11 bases. With V trimmed by 7 bases and J by 1 base, 7 bases remained unmatched. The CDR3 is made up of 16 amino acids. Germline V CDR1 and CDR2: MGHRA, YSYEKL. DNA for the CDR3: TGCGCCAGCACCCTACGGGGACTAGCGGGCACAGATACGCAGTATTTT. Its translation is CASTLRGLAGTDTQYF.

The chain links TRBV3-1 to TRBJ2-5, with 7 bases lining up with TRBD1. The CDR3 sequence is 15 residues long. Losses at the gene ends were 5 bases for V and 4 bases for J; bases not matched to a gene: 10. Germline V gives CDR1 LGHDT, CDR2 YNNKEL (reference sequence). The chain's CDR3 is CASSLRQGRLETQYF. CDR3 bases: TGTGCCAGCAGCTTACGACAGGGAAGGTTAGAGACCCAGTACTTC.

This clonotype was counted a few times. The CDR3 sequence: CASSGGGRSTYNEQFF. CDR3 DNA sequence: TGCGCCAGCAGCGGGGGGGGACGCAGTACCTACAATGAGCAGTTCTTC. The chain couples TRBV5-1 to TRBJ2-1; the match to TRBD2 covers 7 bases. The V gene's germline CDR1 is SGHRS and CDR2 YFSETQ. The CDR3 is 16 amino acids. With 4 bases clipped from V and 2 bases from J, the junction kept 9 bases outside the gene matches. Drawing the rest from reference TRBV5-1 and TRBJ2-1, the complete variable domain is KAGVTQTPRYLIKTRGQQVTLSCSPISGHRSVSWYQQTPGQGLQFLFEYFSETQRNKGNFPGRFSGRQFSNSRSEMNVSTLELGDSALYLCASSGGGRSTYNEQFFGPGTRLTVL.

The chain combines TRBV5-1 with TRBJ2-2; unclear D gene. Germline CDR1 and CDR2: SGHRS and YFSETQ. The CDR3 has 16 amino acids. Trimming removed 3 bases from V and 4 bases from J, with 16 bases in between. CDR3 protein: CASSSHYRAFTGELFF. The CDR3 coding sequence is TGCGCCAGCAGCTCACACTACCGGGCTTTCACCGGGGAGCTGTTTTTT.

The chain joins TRBV6-2 or TRBV6-3 to TRBJ1-3; D might be TRBD1 (5 bases). V was trimmed by 4 bases and J by 3 bases, leaving 19 bases between them. The length of the CDR3 is 17 residues. Germline V CDR1 and CDR2: MNHEY, SVGEGT. The DNA of the CDR3 is TGTGCCAGCAGTTTCGCAACCTTCAGGGCGAATGGAAACACCATATATTTT. Its protein is CASSFATFRANGNTIYF.

This clonotype was detected only a few times. The chain links TRBV24-1 to TRBJ2-3; TRBD2 is a possible D gene (6 bases). Germline V gives CDR1 KGHDR, CDR2 SFDVKD. Trimming pared 5 bases from V and 2 bases from J, leaving 13 bases between. This CDR3 is built from 15 residues. CDR3 amino acids: CATSVSGRLTDTQYF. Written as DNA, the CDR3 is TGTGCCACCAGTGTTTCGGGGAGGCTCACAGATACGCAGTATTTT.

This clonotype was seen a handful of times. The CDR3: CASSPRQFLGNEQFF. The CDR3 coding sequence is TGTGCCAGCAGCCCTCGACAGTTCCTGGGCAATGAGCAGTTCTTC. V gene TRBV3-1 combines with J gene TRBJ2-1; possible D gene TRBD1, 5 bases. Trimming removed 4 bases at V and 6 bases at J, with 16 bases between. CDR3 size: 15 residues. CDR1 is LGHDT, CDR2 YNNKEL, per germline (reference sequence).

This chain joins TRBV4-2 and TRBJ1-1, with a possible D match to TRBD1 (5 bases). The CDR3 length is 15 residues. The ends were cut back, 3 bases at V and 4 bases at J, with 15 bases in the middle. Germline CDR1 and CDR2: LGHNA and YNFKEQ. The CDR3 here is CASSQVGRGGTEAFF. CDR3 DNA sequence: TGTGCCAGCAGCCAGGTAGGAAGGGGTGGCACTGAAGCTTTCTTT.

Many counts were recorded for this clonotype. The V and J genes are TRBV3-1 and TRBJ1-2, with D maybe TRBD1 (5 bases). CDR1 and CDR2 from the germline V gene are LGHDT and YNNKEL (reference sequence). Trimming shortened V by 8 bases and J by 2 bases, and 12 bases separated the two germline ends. The CDR3 length is 13 residues. The CDR3 DNA follows: TGTGCCAGCGGGGCTGGCAGAAACTATGGCTACACCTTC. It codes for CASGAGRNYGYTF. The complete variable domain, with remaining parts taken from reference TRBV3-1 and TRBJ1-2, reads DTAVSQTPKYLVTQMGNDKSIKCEQNLGHDTMYWYKQDSKKFLKIMFSYNNKELIINETVPNRFSPKSPDKAHLNLHINSLELGDSAVYFCASGAGRNYGYTFGSGTRLTVV.

Only a few counts were recorded for this clonotype. The rearrangement uses TRBV12-3 or TRBV12-4 and TRBJ2-7; 12 nucleotides agree with TRBD2. The junction had 23 bases not matched to a gene; V was cut back by 3 bases and J by 8 bases. The CDR3 has 20 amino acids. The CDR3 is CASSLDTGLAGLTLWRKQYF. CDR3 sequence (DNA): TGTGCCAGCAGTTTGGATACCGGACTAGCGGGACTCACGCTTTGGAGGAAGCAGTACTTC.

This clonotype was seen ten or more times. The rearrangement links TRBV5-1 to TRBJ2-7; D remains unclear. The V gene's germline CDR1 is SGHRS and CDR2 YFSETQ. Trimming took 2 bases from V and 2 from J, leaving 8 bases between them. The CDR3 has 13 residues. DNA for the CDR3: TGCGCCAGCAGCTTCACACCCGCCTACGAGCAGTACTTC. The encoded protein is CASSFTPAYEQYF.

The chain links TRBV20-1 to TRBJ2-7; TRBD2 might be the D (5 bases). Germline V CDR1 and CDR2: DFQATT, SNEGSKA (reference sequence). The ends were cut back, 4 bases at V and 2 bases at J, with 12 bases in the middle. This CDR3 has 13 residues. CDR3 DNA sequence: TGCAGTGCTATTGGCGGGTTTACCTACGAGCAGTACTTC. Translation: CSAIGGFTYEQYF.

There are a few counts of this clonotype. V is TRBV4-1 and J is TRBJ2-1; 7 bases are shared with TRBD1. Losses at the gene ends were 3 bases for V and 12 bases for J; bases not matched to a gene: 17. Germline V gene sequence: CDR1 MGHRA, CDR2 YSYEKL. CDR3 size: 16 residues. CDR3 amino acids: CASSQPRQGPFGGQFF. As DNA, the CDR3 is TGCGCCAGCAGCCAGCCTAGACAGGGTCCTTTCGGTGGGCAGTTCTTC.

This clonotype has just a few counts. The CDR3 reads CASSLGHTEAFF. CDR3 bases: TGTGCCAGTAGTCTTGGACACACTGAAGCTTTCTTT. The genes are TRBV19 and TRBJ1-1; D gene ambiguous. The V gene's germline CDR1 is LNHDA and CDR2 SQIVND (reference sequence). V lost 5 bases and J lost 3, with 7 bases in between. The CDR3 length is 12 residues.

This chain uses TRBV29-1 with TRBJ1-1; D call uncertain. The CDR3 runs to 11 residues. V was cut by 6 bases and J by 0 bases, with 5 bases left in between. Per germline, CDR1 SQVTM and CDR2 ANQGSEA. The CDR3 nucleotides are TGCAGCGTCCGGATGAACACTGAAGCTTTCTTT. Translating it yields CSVRMNTEAFF.

J is TRBJ2-3 and V is TRBV5-1; tentatively, D is TRBD2 (5 bases). The germline V gene has CDR1 SGHRS and CDR2 YFSETQ. V was clipped by 3 bases and J by 5 bases, with 19 bases between them. There are 16 residues in the CDR3. CDR3 coding DNA: TGCGCCAGCAGCTCGAAACAAGGAGGAATGGGAGATACGCAGTATTTT. It specifies CASSSKQGGMGDTQYF.

This clonotype was picked up a small number of times. This sequence joins TRBV7-8 and TRBJ2-3, with 7 bases matching TRBD2. Germline V gene sequence: CDR1 SGHVS, CDR2 FQNEAQ. The CDR3 consists of 18 residues. J gave up 3 bases and V 4 bases, and 16 bases lay outside the gene matches. The DNA of the CDR3 is TGTGCCAGCAGCTCCCCCTTAATGGCGGGAGCGTGGACAGATACGCAGTATTTT. Protein product: CASSSPLMAGAWTDTQYF.

This chain links TRBV11-2 with TRBJ2-1; D may be TRBD2 (6 bases). The germline V and J ends were trimmed by 7 bases and 4 bases, with 26 bases remaining between them. CDR3 length equals 18 residues. The germline CDR1 and CDR2 sequences are SGHAT and FQNNGV. This chain's CDR3 is CASTRRRVAVDYYNEQFF. CDR3 bases: TGTGCCAGCACCCGTCGGAGGGTAGCGGTCGACTATTACAATGAGCAGTTCTTC.

This clonotype appeared a few times. The V and J genes are TRBV29-1 and TRBJ2-2; 8 bases match TRBD2. The CDR3 totals 15 residues. CDR1 SQVTM and CDR2 ANQGSEA come from the germline V gene. Unmatched junction bases numbered 7, after V lost 7 bases and J lost 0 bases. The CDR3 reads CSATSERANTGELFF. CDR3 sequence (DNA): TGCAGCGCGACTAGCGAGAGGGCGAACACCGGGGAGCTGTTTTTT.

The J gene is TRBJ2-1, the V gene TRBV7-9, with 7 nucleotides matching TRBD2. This CDR3 contains 14 residues. The V gene end was trimmed by 5 bases and the J gene end by 7 bases; junction bases not matched to a gene: 8. CDR1 SEHNR and CDR2 FQNEAQ come from the germline V gene (reference sequence). This chain's CDR3 is CASSGRARGNEQFF. In DNA, the CDR3 is TGTGCCAGCAGCGGGAGGGCCCGGGGAAATGAGCAGTTCTTC. The entire variable domain, with the rest obtained from reference TRBV7-9 and TRBJ2-1, is as follows: DTGVSQNPRHKITKRGQNVTFRCDPISEHNRLYWYRQTLGQGPEFLTYFQNEAQLEKSRLLSDRFSAERPKGSFSTLEIQRTEQGDSAMYLCASSGRARGNEQFFGPGTRLTVL.